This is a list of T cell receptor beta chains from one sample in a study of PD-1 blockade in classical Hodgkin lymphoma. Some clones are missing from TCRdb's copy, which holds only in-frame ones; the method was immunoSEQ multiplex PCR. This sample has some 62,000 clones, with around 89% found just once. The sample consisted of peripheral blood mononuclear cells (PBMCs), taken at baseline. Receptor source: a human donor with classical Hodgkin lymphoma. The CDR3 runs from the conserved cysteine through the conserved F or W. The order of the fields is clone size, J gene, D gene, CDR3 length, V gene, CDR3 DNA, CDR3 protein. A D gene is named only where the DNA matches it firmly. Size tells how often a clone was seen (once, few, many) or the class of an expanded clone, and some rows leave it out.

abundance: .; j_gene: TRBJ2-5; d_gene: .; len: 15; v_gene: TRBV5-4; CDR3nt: TGTGCCAGCAGCACCCAACCGGGACCTCAAGAGACCCAGTACTTC; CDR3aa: CASSTQPGPQETQYF
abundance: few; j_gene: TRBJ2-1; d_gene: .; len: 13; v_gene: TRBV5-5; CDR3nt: TGTGCCAGCAGTTTAGACTTCAACAATGAGCAGTTCTTC; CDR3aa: CASSLDFNNEQFF
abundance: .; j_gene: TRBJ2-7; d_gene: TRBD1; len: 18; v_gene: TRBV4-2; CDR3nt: TGTGCCAGCAGCCAAGAGGAAGGCCCCGGGACAGACCTCGACGAGCAGTACTTC; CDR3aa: CASSQEEGPGTDLDEQYF
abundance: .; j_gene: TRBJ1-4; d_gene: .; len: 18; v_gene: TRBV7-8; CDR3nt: TGTGCCAGCAGCTTAGCGCTTCGGTCGGACATTGTAGTGGGGAAACTGTTTTTT; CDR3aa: CASSLALRSDIVVGKLFF
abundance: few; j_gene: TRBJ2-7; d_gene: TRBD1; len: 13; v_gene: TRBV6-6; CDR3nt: TGTGCCAGTATGGACAGGGGTAACTACGAGCAGTACTTC; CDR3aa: CASMDRGNYEQYF
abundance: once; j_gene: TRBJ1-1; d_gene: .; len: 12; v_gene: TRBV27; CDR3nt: TGTGCCAGCATTCATAATGGGGGTGAAGCTTTCTTT; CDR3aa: CASIHNGGEAFF
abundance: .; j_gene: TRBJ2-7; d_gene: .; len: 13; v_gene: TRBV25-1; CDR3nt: TGTGCCAGCAGCTGGACGGGCTCCTACGAGCAGTACTTC; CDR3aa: CASSWTGSYEQYF
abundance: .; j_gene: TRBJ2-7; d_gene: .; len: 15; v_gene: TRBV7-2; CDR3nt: TGTGCCAGCAGCTTAGACGGCCAGGGGCCCTACGAGCAGTACTTC; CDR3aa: CASSLDGQGPYEQYF
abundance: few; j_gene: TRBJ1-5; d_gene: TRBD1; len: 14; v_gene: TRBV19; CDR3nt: TGTGCCAGTAGTATACGGACAGGTCCCCAGCCCCAGCATTTT; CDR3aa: CASSIRTGPQPQHF
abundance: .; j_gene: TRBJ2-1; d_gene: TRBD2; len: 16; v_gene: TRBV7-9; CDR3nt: TGTGCCAGCAGCTTAGGCCTAGCGGGGTCCTACAATGAGCAGTTCTTC; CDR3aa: CASSLGLAGSYNEQFF
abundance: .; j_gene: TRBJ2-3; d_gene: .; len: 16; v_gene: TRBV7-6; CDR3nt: TGTGCCAGCAGCCAGGTTACGGGTCTGAAACTAGATACGCAGTATTTT; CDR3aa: CASSQVTGLKLDTQYF
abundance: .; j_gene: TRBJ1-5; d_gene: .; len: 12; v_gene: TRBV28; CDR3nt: TGTGCCAGCGGTATTAATCGTCAGCCCCAGCATTTT; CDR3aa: CASGINRQPQHF
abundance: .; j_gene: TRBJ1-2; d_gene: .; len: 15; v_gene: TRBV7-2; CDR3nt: TGTGCCAGCAGCTTAGCGAAGGGTGGAAGCTATGGCTACACCTTC; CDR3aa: CASSLAKGGSYGYTF
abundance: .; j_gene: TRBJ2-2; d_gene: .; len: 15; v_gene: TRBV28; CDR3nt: TGTGCCAGCAGTTTCAGGGGTTTGGGCACCGGGGAGCTGTTTTTT; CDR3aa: CASSFRGLGTGELFF
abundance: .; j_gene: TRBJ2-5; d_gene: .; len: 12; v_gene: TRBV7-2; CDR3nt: TGTGCCAGCAGCTTAGTGAGAGAGACCCAGTACTTC; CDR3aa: CASSLVRETQYF
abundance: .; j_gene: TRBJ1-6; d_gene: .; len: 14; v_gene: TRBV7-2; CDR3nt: TGTGCCGCTCGAGGGGACTGGATTAATTCACCCCTCCACTTT; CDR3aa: CAARGDWINSPLHF
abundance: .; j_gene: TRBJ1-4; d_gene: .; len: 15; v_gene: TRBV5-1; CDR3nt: TGCGCCAGCAGCCCGGGGGTCGGAACTAATGAAAAACTGTTTTTT; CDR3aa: CASSPGVGTNEKLFF
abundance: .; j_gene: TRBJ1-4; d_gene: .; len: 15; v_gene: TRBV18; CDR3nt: TGTGCCAGCTCACCACAGGTGACTCCTGACGAAAAACTGTTTTTT; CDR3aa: CASSPQVTPDEKLFF
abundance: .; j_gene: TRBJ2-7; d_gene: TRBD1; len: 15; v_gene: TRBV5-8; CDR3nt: TGTGCCAGCAGCGTTACAGGGGTCCCAAGAGACGAGCAGTACTTC; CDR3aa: CASSVTGVPRDEQYF
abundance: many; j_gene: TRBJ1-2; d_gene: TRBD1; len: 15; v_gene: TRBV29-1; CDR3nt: TGCAGCGTTGAAGATCGCGGGACAGAGGGTTGGGGCTACACCTTC; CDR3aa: CSVEDRGTEGWGYTF
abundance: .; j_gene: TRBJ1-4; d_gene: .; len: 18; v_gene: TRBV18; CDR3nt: TGTGCCAGCTCACCGGCCTCCTCCAACAGGGCAACTAATGAAAAACTGTTTTTT; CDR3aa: CASSPASSNRATNEKLFF
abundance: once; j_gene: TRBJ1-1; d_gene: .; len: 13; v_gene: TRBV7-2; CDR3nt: TGTGCCAGCAGCTTAGGGAAAAACACTGAAGCTTTCTTT; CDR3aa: CASSLGKNTEAFF
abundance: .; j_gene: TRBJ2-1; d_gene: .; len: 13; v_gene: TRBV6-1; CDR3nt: TGTGCCAGCAGTGAAGGAAACTACAATGAGCAGTTCTTC; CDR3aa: CASSEGNYNEQFF
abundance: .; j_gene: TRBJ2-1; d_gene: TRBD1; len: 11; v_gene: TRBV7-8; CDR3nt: TGTGCCAGCAGCCAGGGGGCTGAGCAGTTCTTC; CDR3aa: CASSQGAEQFF
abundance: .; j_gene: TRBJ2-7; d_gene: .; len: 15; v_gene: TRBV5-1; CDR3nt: TGCGCCAGCAGCCCCCGCGGAGGGGTAGGCTACGAGCAGTACTTC; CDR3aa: CASSPRGGVGYEQYF
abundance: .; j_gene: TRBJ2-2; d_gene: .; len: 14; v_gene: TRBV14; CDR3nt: TGTGCCAGCAGCCAAGAACTGCGGTCCGGGGAGCTGTTTTTT; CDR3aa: CASSQELRSGELFF
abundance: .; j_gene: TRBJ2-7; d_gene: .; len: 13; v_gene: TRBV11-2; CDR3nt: TGTGCCAGCAGCTTAGGTTTTCTATACGAGCAGTACTTC; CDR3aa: CASSLGFLYEQYF
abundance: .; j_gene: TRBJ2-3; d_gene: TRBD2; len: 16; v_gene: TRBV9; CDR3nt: TGTGCCAGCAACATGAGAGCGGGGGGGACCACAGATACGCAGTATTTT; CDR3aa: CASNMRAGGTTDTQYF
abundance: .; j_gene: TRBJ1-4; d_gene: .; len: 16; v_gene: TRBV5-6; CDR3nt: TGTGCCAGCAGCCACGATCGGACAGCAGATAATGAAAAACTGTTTTTT; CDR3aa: CASSHDRTADNEKLFF
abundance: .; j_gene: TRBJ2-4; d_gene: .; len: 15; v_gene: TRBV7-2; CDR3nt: TGTGCCAGCAGCCACAGGGCAGTAGCCAAAAACATTCAGTACTTC; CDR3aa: CASSHRAVAKNIQYF
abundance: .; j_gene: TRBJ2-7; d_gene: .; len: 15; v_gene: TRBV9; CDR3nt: TGTGCCAGCAGCCCCACTCCGGGTAGCTCCTACGAGCAGTACTTC; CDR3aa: CASSPTPGSSYEQYF
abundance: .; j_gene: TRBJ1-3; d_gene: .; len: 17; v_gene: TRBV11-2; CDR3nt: TGTGCCAGCAGCTTAATTCTGGGAAAAGGTTCTGGAAACACCATATATTTT; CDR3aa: CASSLILGKGSGNTIYF
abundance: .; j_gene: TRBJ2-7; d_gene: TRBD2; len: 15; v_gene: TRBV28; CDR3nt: TGTGCCAGCAACCGACCCGGGGAGGGGTCCTACGAGCAGTACTTC; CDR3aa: CASNRPGEGSYEQYF
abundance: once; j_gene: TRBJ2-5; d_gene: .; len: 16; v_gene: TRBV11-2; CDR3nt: TGTGCCAGCAGCTTAGGTGGGGGATGGAGCCAAGAGACCCAGTACTTC; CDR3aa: CASSLGGGWSQETQYF
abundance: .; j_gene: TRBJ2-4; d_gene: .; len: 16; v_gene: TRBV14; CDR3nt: TGTGCCAGCAGCCAAGGAAGCCTCCTAGCCAAAAACATTCAGTACTTC; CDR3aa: CASSQGSLLAKNIQYF
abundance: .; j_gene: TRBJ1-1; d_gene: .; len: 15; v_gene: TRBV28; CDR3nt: TGTGCCAGCAGTTTATTGACAGGAGGGGACACTGAAGCTTTCTTT; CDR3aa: CASSLLTGGDTEAFF
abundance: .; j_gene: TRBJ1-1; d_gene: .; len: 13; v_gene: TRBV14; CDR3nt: TGTGCCAGCAGCCAGGGCAGGAACACTGAAGCTTTCTTT; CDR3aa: CASSQGRNTEAFF
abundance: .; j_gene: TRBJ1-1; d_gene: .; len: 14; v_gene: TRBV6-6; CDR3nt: TGTGCCAGCAGTTACTCGACAGGCCCCACTGAAGCTTTCTTT; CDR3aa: CASSYSTGPTEAFF
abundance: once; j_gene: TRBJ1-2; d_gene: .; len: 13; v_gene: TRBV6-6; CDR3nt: TGTGCCAGCAGTTACAACAACAAGAAGAGCTACACCTTC; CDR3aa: CASSYNNKKSYTF